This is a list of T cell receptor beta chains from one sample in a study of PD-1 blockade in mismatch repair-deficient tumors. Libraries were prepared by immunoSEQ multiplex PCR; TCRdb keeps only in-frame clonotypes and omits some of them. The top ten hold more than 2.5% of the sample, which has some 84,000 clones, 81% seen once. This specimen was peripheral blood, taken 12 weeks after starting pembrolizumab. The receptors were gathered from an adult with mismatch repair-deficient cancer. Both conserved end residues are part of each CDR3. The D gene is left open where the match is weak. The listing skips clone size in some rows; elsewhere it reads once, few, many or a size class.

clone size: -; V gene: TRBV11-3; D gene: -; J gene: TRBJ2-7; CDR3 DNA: TGTGCCAGCAGCCTTTCTAGGCAGGGTAGCAACGAGCAGTACTTC; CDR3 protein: CASSLSRQGSNEQYF
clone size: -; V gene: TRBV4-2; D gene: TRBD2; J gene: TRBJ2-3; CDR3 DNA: TGTGCCAGCAGCCAACTTAGCGGGTCCAACACAGATACGCAGTATTTT; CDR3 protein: CASSQLSGSNTDTQYF
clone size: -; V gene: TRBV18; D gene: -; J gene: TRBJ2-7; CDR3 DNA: TGTGCCAGCTCCGGACAGCCGTCCTACGAGCAGTACTTC; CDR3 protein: CASSGQPSYEQYF
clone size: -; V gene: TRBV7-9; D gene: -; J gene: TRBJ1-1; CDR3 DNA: TGTGCCAGCAGCCGTGTCGCGGAGGGCACTGAAGCTTTCTTT; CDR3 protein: CASSRVAEGTEAFF
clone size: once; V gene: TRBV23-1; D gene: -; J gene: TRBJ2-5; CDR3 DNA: TGCGCCAGCAGTCAATCGAGGCAGGGGAGTGAGACCCAGTACTTC; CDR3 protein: CASSQSRQGSETQYF
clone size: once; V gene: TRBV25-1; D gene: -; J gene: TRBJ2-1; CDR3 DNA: TGTGCCAGCAGTGAAGGGACGTACTCCTACAATGAGCAGTTCTTC; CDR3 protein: CASSEGTYSYNEQFF
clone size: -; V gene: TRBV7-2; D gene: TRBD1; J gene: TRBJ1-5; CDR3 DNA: TGTGCCAGCAGCCAAGACAGGGCGGGTCAGCCCCAGCATTTT; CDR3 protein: CASSQDRAGQPQHF
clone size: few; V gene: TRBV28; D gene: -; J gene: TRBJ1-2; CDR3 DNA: TGTGCCAGCAGTTTCCCTCGAACATCTGGATACACCTTC; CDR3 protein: CASSFPRTSGYTF
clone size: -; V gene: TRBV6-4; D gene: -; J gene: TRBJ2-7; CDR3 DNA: TGTGCCAGCATGCTATCTTTCGAAACGTCGGGGTACGAGCAGTACTTC; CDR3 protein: CASMLSFETSGYEQYF
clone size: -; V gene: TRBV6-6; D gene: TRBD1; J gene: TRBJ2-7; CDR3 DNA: TGTGCCAGCAGAGTCGACAGGGGGAGAGTCTACGAGCAGTACTTC; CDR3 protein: CASRVDRGRVYEQYF
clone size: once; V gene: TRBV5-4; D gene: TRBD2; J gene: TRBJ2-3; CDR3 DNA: TGTGCCAGCAGCTGGACTAGTCAGTCAGATACGCAGTATTTT; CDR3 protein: CASSWTSQSDTQYF
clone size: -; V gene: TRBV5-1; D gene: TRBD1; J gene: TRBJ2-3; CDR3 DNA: TGCGCCAGCAGCTTGGACAGGGGGCGCGGAGATACGCAGTATTTT; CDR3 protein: CASSLDRGRGDTQYF
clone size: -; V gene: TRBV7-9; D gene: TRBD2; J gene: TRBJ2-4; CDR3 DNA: TGTGCCAGCAGCCCCGGGACTAGCTTGAAAAACATTCAGTACTTC; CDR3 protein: CASSPGTSLKNIQYF
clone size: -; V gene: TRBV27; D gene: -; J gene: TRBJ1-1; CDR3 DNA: TGTGCCAGCAGTTTATCTGGTCAGCTTGAAGCTTTCTTT; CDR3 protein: CASSLSGQLEAFF
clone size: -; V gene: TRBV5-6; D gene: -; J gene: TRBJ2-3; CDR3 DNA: TGTGCCAGCAGCTACCGGGACAGCGGGACCCAATTT; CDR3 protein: CASSYRDSGTQF
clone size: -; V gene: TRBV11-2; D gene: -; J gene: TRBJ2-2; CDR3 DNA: TGTGCCAGCAGCTTACAGGGGCTGAACACCGGGGAGCTGTTTTTT; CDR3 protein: CASSLQGLNTGELFF
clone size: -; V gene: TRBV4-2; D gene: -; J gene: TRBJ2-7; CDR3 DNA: TGTGCCAGCAGCCAAGCTGGTGCAGGACCCACCTACGAGCAGTACTTC; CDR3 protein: CASSQAGAGPTYEQYF
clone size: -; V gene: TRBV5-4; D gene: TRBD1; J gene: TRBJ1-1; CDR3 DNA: TGTGCCAGCAGCTGGGGTCAGGGGGACACTGAAGCTTTCTTT; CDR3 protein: CASSWGQGDTEAFF
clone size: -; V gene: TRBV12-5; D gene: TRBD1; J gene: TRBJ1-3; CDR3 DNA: TGTGCTAGTGGTTCGGGACAGAGCTCTGGAAACACCATATATTTT; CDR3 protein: CASGSGQSSGNTIYF
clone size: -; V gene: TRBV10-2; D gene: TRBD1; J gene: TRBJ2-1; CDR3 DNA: TGCGCCAGTTGTTCCGGGACAGGGGGCTATTATAATGAGCAGTTCTTC; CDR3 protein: CASCSGTGGYYNEQFF
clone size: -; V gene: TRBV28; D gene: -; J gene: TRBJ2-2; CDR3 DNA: TGTGCCAGCACAGGGAGTGCAACCGGGGAGCTGTTTTTT; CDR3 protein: CASTGSATGELFF
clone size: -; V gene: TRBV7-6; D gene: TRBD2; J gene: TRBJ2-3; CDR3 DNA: TGTGCTTCGACTAGCGGGACTGCGGATACGCAGTATTTT; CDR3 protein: CASTSGTADTQYF
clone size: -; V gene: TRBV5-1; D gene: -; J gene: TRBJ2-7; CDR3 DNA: TGCGCCAGCAGCCTTGACTGGGGGGTCGAGGAGCAGTACTTC; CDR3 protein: CASSLDWGVEEQYF
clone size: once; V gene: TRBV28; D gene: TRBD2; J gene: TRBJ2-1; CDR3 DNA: TGTGCCAGCAGTTTTGGACTAGCGGGAGAGACTTTGGTCTTC; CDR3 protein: CASSFGLAGETLVF
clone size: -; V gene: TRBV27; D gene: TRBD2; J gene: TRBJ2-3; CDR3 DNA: TGTGCCAGCGGGCTACGGGCGGGGGGCACAGATACGCAGTATTTT; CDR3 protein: CASGLRAGGTDTQYF